Given below is one T cell receptor beta chain in context. Antigen unknown. TCRdb ran MiXCR on the RT-PCR reads and lists one entry per CDR3 protein. The table has about 610,000 distinct CDR3 sequences, 11% to 15% seen once. The length of the CDR3 is 11 residues. Per the germline V gene, CDR1 is DFQATT and CDR2 is SNEGSKA (reference sequence). Losses at the gene ends were 5 bases for V and 7 bases for J; bases not matched to a gene: 3. The data derive from a study of response to subunit inactivated influenza vaccine. General study points: A suggestion made by the authors is that each seasonal influenza vaccination recruits few new T cells.

This specimen was PBMCs from blood, taken 11 to 12 days after vaccination. This receptor was obtained from a man aged 50-60 years who received an inactivated influenza vaccine. The chain uses TRBV20-1 and TRBJ2-7; 9 bases line up with TRBD1. DNA for the CDR3: TGCAGTGCTGGGACAGGGAGAGAGCAGTACTTC. It encodes CSAGTGREQYF.